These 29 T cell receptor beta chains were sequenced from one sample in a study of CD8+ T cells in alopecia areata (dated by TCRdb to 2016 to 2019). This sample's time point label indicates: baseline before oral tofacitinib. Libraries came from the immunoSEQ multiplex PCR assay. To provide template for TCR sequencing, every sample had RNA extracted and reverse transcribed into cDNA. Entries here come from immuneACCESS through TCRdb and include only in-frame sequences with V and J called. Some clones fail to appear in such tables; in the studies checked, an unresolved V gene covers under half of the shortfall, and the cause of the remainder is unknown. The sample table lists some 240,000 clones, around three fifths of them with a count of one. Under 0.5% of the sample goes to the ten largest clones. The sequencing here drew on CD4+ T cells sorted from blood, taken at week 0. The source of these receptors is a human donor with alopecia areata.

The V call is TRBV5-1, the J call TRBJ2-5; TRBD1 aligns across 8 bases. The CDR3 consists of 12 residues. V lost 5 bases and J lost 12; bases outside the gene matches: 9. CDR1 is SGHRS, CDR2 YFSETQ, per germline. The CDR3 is CASRLQGENEYF. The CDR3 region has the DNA TGCGCCAGCAGACTACAGGGGGAGAATGAGTACTTC.

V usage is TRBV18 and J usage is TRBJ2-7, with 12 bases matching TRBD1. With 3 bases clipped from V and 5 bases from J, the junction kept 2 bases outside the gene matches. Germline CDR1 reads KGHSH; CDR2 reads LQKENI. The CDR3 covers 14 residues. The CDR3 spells CASSPGTGGDEQYF. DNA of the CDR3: TGTGCCAGCTCACCCGGGACAGGGGGCGACGAGCAGTACTTC.

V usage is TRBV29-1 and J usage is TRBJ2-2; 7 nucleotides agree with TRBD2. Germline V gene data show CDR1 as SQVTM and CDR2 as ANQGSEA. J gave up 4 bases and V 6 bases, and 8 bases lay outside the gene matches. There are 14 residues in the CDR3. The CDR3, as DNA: TGCAGCGTAGCTGATCTAGCGGCCACCGGGGAGCTGTTTTTT. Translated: CSVADLAATGELFF.

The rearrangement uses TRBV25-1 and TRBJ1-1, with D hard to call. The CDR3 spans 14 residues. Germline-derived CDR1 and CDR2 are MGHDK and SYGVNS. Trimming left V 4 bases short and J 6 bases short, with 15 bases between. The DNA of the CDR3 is TGTGCCAGCAGTGGACCCTTTAGACCGGCTGAAGCTTTCTTT. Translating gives CASSGPFRPAEAFF.

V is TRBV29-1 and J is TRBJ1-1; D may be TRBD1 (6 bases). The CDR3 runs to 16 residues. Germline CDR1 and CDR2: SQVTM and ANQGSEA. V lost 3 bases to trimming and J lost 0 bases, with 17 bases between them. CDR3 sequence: CSVDWGRGKVNTEAFF. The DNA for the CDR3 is TGCAGCGTTGATTGGGGCAGGGGCAAGGTGAACACTGAAGCTTTCTTT.

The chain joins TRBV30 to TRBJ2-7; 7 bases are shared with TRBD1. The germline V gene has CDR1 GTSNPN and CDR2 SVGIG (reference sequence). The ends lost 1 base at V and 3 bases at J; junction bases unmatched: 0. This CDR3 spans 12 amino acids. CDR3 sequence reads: CAWSDRGYEQYF. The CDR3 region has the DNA TGTGCCTGGAGTGACAGGGGCTACGAGCAGTACTTC. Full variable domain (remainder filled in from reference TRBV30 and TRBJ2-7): SQTIHQWPATLVQPVGSPLSLECTVEGTSNPNLYWYRQAAGRGLQLLFYSVGIGQISSEVPQNLSASRPQDRQFILSSKKLLLSDSGFYLCAWSDRGYEQYFGPGTRLTVT.

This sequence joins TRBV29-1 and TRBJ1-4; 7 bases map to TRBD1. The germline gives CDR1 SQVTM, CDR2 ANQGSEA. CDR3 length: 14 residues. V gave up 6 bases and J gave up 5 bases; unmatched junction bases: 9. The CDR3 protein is CSVGPGTENEKLFF. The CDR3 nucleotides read TGCAGCGTGGGGCCCGGGACAGAGAATGAAAAACTGTTTTTT.

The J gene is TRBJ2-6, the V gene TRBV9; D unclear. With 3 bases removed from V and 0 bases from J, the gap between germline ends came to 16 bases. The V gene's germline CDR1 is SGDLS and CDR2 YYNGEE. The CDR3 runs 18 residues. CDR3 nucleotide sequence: TGTGCCAGCAGCGACCCTGGAAGAACTTACTCTGGGGCCAACGTCCTGACTTTC. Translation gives CASSDPGRTYSGANVLTF.

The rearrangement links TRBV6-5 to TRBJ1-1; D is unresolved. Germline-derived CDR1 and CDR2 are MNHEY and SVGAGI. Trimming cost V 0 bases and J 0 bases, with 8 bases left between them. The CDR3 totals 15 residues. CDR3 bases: TGTGCCAGCAGTTACTCTACTGCGATGAACACTGAAGCTTTCTTT. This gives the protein CASSYSTAMNTEAFF.

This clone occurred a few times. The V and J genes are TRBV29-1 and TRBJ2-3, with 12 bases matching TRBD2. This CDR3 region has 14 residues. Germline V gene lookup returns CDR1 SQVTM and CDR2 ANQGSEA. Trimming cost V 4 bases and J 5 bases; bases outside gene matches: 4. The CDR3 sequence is CSVGTSGGRDTQYF. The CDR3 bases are TGCAGCGTTGGAACTAGCGGGGGGCGAGATACGCAGTATTTT.

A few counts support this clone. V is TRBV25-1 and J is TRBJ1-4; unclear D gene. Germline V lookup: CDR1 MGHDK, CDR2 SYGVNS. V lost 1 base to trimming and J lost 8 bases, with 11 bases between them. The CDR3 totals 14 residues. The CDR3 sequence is CASSEFGLREKLFF. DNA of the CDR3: TGTGCCAGCAGTGAATTCGGGCTAAGGGAAAAACTGTTTTTT.

The CDR3 protein is CAISELGQGGLNEQFF. The DNA for the CDR3 is TGTGCCATCAGTGAGTTGGGGCAGGGAGGCCTCAATGAGCAGTTCTTC. V usage is TRBV10-3 and J usage is TRBJ2-1; possible D gene TRBD2, 6 bases. In germline, CDR1 is ENHRY, CDR2 SYGVKD. With 1 base removed from V and 6 bases from J, the gap between germline ends came to 16 bases. The CDR3 has 16 residues.

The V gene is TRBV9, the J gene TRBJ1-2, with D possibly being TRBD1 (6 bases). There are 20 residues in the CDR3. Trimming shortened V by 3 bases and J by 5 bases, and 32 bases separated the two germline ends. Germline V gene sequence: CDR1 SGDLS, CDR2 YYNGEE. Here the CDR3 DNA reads TGTGCCAGCAGCGCCGACCCATCGAGAACCGGACAGCCACTCAAGTATGGCTACACCTTC. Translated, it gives CASSADPSRTGQPLKYGYTF.

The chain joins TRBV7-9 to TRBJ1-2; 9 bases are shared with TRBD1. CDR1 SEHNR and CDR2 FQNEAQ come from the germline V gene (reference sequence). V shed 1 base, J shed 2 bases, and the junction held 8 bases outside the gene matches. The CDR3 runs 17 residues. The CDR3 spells CASSLVPRQGGNYGYTF. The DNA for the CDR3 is TGTGCCAGCAGCTTAGTGCCCCGACAGGGGGGGAACTATGGCTACACCTTC.

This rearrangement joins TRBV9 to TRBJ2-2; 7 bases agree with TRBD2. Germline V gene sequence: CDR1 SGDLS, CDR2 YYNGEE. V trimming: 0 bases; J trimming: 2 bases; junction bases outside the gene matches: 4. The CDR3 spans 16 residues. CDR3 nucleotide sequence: TGTGCCAGCAGCGTAGCGGGAGGACCCAACACCGGGGAGCTGTTTTTT. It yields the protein CASSVAGGPNTGELFF.

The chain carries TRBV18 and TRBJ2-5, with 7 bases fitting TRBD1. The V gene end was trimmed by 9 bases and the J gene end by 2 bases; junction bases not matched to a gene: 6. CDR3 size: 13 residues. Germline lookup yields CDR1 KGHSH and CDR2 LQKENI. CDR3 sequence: CASQGQRQETQYF. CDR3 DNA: TGTGCCAGTCAGGGACAGAGGCAAGAGACCCAGTACTTC.

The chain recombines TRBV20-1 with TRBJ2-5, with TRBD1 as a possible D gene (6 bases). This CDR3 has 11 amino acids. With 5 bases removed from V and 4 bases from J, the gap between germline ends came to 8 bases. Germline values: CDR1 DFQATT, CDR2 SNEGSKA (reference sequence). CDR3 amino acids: CSAEGVETQYF. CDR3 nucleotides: TGCAGTGCTGAGGGGGTAGAGACCCAGTACTTC.

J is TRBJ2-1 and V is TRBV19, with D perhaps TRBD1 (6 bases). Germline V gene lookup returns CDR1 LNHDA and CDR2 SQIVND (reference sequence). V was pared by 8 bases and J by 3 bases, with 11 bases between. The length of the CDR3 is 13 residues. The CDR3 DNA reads TGTGCCAGTCGAGGGGGTTTCTACAATGAGCAGTTCTTC. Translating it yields CASRGGFYNEQFF. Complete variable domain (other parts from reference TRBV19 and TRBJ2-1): DGGITQSPKYLFRKEGQNVTLSCEQNLNHDAMYWYRQDPGQGLRLIYYSQIVNDFQKGDIAEGYSVSREKKESFPLTVTSAQKNPTAFYLCASRGGFYNEQFFGPGTRLTVL.

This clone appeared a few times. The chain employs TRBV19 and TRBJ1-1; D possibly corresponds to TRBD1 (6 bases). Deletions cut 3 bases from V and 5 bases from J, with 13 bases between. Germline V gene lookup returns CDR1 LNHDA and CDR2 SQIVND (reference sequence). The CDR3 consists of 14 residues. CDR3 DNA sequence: TGTGCCAGTAGTATCCCGGACAGTAGAACTGAAGCTTTCTTT. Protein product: CASSIPDSRTEAFF.

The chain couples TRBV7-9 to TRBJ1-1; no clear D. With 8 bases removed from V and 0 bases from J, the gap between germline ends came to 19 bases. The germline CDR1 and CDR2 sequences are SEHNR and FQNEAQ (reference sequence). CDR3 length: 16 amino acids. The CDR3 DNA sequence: TGTGCCAGCGGTTCAGACGGAAGGAACTTGAACACTGAAGCTTTCTTT. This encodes CASGSDGRNLNTEAFF.

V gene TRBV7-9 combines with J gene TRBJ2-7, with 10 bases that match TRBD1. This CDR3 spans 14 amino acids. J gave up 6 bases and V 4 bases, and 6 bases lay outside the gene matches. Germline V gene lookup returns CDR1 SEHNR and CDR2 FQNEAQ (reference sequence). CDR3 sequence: CASSWDRGPGEQYF. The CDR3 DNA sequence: TGTGCCAGCAGCTGGGACAGGGGACCGGGCGAGCAGTACTTC.

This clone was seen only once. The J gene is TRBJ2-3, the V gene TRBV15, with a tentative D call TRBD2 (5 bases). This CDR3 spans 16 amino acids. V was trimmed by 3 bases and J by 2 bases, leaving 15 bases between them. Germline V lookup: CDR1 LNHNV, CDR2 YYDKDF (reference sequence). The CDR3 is CATSRGLSGITDTQYF. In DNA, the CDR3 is TGTGCCACCAGCAGGGGTCTGAGCGGAATCACAGATACGCAGTATTTT.

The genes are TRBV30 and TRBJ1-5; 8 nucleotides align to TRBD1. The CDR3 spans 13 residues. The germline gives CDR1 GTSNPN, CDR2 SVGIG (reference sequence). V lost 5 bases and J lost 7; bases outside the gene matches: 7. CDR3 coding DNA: TGTGCCTGGTCCAGGGGGCGTCAGCAGCCCCAGCATTTT. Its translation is CAWSRGRQQPQHF.

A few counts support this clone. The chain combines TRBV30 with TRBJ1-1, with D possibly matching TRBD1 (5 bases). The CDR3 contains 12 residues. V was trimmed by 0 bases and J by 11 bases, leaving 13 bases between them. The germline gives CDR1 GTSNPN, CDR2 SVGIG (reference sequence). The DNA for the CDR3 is TGTGCCTGGAGTGTTCAGGGTGGGGAGGCTTTCTTT. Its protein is CAWSVQGGEAFF.

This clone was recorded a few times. The CDR3 DNA reads as TGTGCCAGCAGCGTAGAGGAGATGCAGTATTTT. This encodes CASSVEEMQYF. The V and J genes are TRBV9 and TRBJ2-3; D is uncertain. CDR1 and CDR2 from the germline V gene are SGDLS and YYNGEE. Trimming took off 0 bases at V and 11 bases at J, with 7 bases between the two ends. This CDR3 spans 11 amino acids.

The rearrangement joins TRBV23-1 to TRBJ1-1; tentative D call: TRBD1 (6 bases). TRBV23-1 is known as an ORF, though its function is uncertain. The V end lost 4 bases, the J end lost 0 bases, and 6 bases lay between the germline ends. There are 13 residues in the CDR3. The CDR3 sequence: CASSRGLNTEAFF. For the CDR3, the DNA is TGCGCCAGCAGTCGGGGGCTGAACACTGAAGCTTTCTTT.

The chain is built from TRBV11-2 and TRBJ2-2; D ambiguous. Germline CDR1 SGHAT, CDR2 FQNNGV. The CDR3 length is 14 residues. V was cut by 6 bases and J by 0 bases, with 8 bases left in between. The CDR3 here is CASRGRANTGELFF. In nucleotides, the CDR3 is TGTGCCAGCAGAGGCAGAGCGAACACCGGGGAGCTGTTTTTT.

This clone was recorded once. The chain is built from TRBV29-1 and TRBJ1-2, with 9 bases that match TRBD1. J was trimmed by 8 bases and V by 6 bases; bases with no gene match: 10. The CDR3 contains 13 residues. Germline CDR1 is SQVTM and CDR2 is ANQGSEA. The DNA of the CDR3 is TGCAGCGTGAGACAGGGGGGTCATGGAGGCTACACCTTC. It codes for CSVRQGGHGGYTF.

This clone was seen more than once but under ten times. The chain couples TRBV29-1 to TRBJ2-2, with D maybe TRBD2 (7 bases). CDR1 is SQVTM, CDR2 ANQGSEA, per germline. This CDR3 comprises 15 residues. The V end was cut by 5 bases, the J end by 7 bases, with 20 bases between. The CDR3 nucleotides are TGCAGCGTTCGGTCCAGCGGGGCAGGGGACGGGGAGCTGTTTTTT. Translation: CSVRSSGAGDGELFF.